This T cell receptor (beta chain) appears in the sequencing data of a study of blood T cells in healthy people across ages. Study results and caveats: A strong correlation was seen between TCR beta diversity and naive T cell percentage. Per million T cells, TCR beta diversity dropped roughly linearly as age increased. Comparison with aged donors showed that long-lived donors had more naive CD4+ cells and higher diversity.

Concerning this clonotype itself: The target antigen is unknown.

Together with a sample-barcoded 5' primer, a J-beta primer mix was included in a second PCR lasting about 6 to 11 cycles. A tag from a template-switch adaptor with 12 random nucleotides marked each cDNA molecule. MiXCR was run by TCRdb on the 5' RACE reads, yielding one entry per CDR3 protein. The table shows about 1.4 million distinct CDR3 sequences, with approximately 63% occurring only once. V was pared by 4 bases and J by 3 bases, with 14 bases between. The CDR3 runs to 15 residues. Germline V CDR1 and CDR2: MNHEY, SMNVEV (reference sequence). This sequence was found in a man aged 18 to 30 in good health. The sample was blood. J is TRBJ2-3 and V is TRBV27; the D call may be TRBD1 or TRBD2 (5 bases each). The CDR3 loop is CASSSSGTGTDTQYF. CDR3 coding DNA: TGTGCCAGCAGTTCGTCGGGGACGGGGACAGATACGCAGTATTTT.